This T cell receptor beta chain was recovered during a study of T-cell memory formation after mild COVID-19. At the level of the study: For the most part, TCR clusters were specific to one donor.

Amplification by 5'RACE using constant-segment primers produced TCR alpha and TCR beta cDNA libraries that carried sample barcodes and UMIs. TCRdb passed the 5' RACE reads through MiXCR, listing each CDR3 protein once. In the table there are some 120,000 distinct CDR3 sequences, roughly 6% of which are singletons. Overall study findings and caveats: The main location of contracting CD4+ clones was CM and EM, and that of contracting CD8+ clones was EMRA. A second wave expanding day 15 to 37 was CD4+-biased; contracting clones were balanced.

This clonotype was detected many times. The antigen is undetermined. CDR3 length equals 14 residues. Germline V gives CDR1 SEHNR, CDR2 FQNEAQ (reference sequence). Trimming at V came to 5 bases and at J to 2 bases, leaving 6 bases not matched to a gene. The sample taken for sequencing was PBMCs or a T cell subset sorted from them (not recorded which). V usage is TRBV7-9 and J usage is TRBJ2-7, with 7 bases identical to TRBD2. This sequence was found in an adult woman who had mild COVID-19 (a few samples of this study predate the infection). Cell type and time point are not known. CDR3 sequence: CASSPWGGAYEQYF. Written as DNA, the CDR3 is TGTGCCAGCAGCCCCTGGGGGGGTGCCTACGAGCAGTACTTC.